This T cell receptor beta chain was captured in a study of blood T cell repertoires in COVID-19. Study overall: Samples taken during acute and convalescent COVID-19 were collected in the United States, Italy and Spain.

Original processing notes: Reference gene primer amplification yielded estimated nucleated cell counts. The assay was immunoSEQ multiplex PCR, and TCRdb's table has in-frame clones only and misses some. D and trimming come from the DNA, and the V and J calls and clone size come from that table. The table lists about 200,000 clones, 88% of them singletons. This sequence originates from a man aged 18 to 29 with active or convalescent COVID-19. The sample comprised peripheral blood.

In DNA form, the CDR3 reads TGCGCCAGCAGCTTGGGTGGCAGGGCATTAGACCGGAACACTGAAGCTTTCTTT. It encodes CASSLGGRALDRNTEAFF. This chain uses TRBV5-1 with TRBJ1-1; D possibly corresponds to TRBD1 (5 bases). CDR3 length equals 18 residues. The germline gives CDR1 SGHRS, CDR2 YFSETQ. Trimming took off 0 bases at V and 1 base at J, with 19 bases between the two ends.